What follows is one T cell receptor (beta chain) and its context. The antigen this receptor binds is unknown. No base quality values were provided; no much bigger clone lies one nucleotide off. Receptor amplification or capture employed the immunoSEQ multiplex PCR assay. TCRdb carries this immuneACCESS record with in-frame sequences only. Its versions omit some clonotypes, under half of them owing to an unresolved V gene in the studies checked, with the rest unexplained. In this sample the table shows roughly 550,000 clones, approximately 78% of which occur a single time. Jointly, the top ten make up approximately 0.013% of the sample. The data originate from a study of shared T cell receptors in the human thymus (dated by TCRdb to the early 2020s). In terms of the full investigation: The study examined how self-reactive, shared T-cell receptor alpha chains are generated in the human thymus.

From the cysteine up to the phenylalanine, the CDR3 has a length of 12 residues. Just CDR3 DNA is preserved here, 36 bases in frame from base 1. As encoded in the germline V gene, CDR1 is MGHDK while CDR2 is SYGVNS. The germline ends are 13 bases apart after V is trimmed by 1 base and J by 13 bases. A further study also used this sample, focusing on human thymus T cells. From the second report: In Finland, the donors were immunologically healthy infants who were having open corrective cardiac surgery for congenital heart defects. Thymus tissue was collected as surgical resects that were removed during corrective cardiac surgery. Biased V and J gene segment usage appeared to be present in both thymic and peripheral blood repertoires. The related research reported highly overlapping thymic TCR repertoires among unrelated individuals. The study characterized TCR alpha and beta repertoires from about 8 infant thymus samples and a few related peripheral blood samples. Donor ages ranging from about 7 to 244 days were recorded, and over 5 male and a couple of female infants were included in the cohort. After being mechanically released from the tissue, thymocytes were kept at -70 degrees C in pellets of about 8.5-32 million cells. Genomic DNA was extracted from frozen cell pellets with a QIAsymphony instrument. The immunoSEQ multiplex PCR assay was used to amplify the TCRB and TCRAD loci from a standardized quantity of quality-controlled genomic DNA. The V(D)J region was spanned by amplicons of a length sufficient to cover the CDR3 and to identify V and J genes. Amplicon sequencing was performed on an Illumina platform through the commercial immunoSEQ service. Corrections for primer bias and sequencing errors followed previously described methods, while TCRAD and TCRB definitions were based on the IMGT database. Repertoires were analysed with immunoSEQ Analyzer 3.0 and VDJTools, covering basic statistics, V/J segment usage, diversity estimates, rarefaction and pairwise overlap. To estimate diversity, the Chao1, ChaoE, Efron-Thisted, Shannon and inverse Simpson indices were applied, and diversity was also estimated on datasets down-sampled to the smallest sample. For repertoire overlap, CDR3 nucleotide sequence, V gene and J gene had to match strictly, and clustering was done by Jaccard-based multidimensional scaling. On average, thymus samples yielded roughly 770,000 unique TCRB clonotypes, whereas blood samples yielded 75,000 to 95,000.

This clonotype was sampled from a boy under two years old with a congenital heart defect. Donor details come from another sample of the same person, matched by shared clones. The V and J segments used are TRBV25-1 and TRBJ2-5; perhaps TRBD2 is the D gene, with 5 bases matching. The sequencing input was thymocytes. The nucleotides read TGTGCCAGCAGTGAATTTACTAGTCCCCCGTACTTC. It specifies CASSEFTSPPYF.